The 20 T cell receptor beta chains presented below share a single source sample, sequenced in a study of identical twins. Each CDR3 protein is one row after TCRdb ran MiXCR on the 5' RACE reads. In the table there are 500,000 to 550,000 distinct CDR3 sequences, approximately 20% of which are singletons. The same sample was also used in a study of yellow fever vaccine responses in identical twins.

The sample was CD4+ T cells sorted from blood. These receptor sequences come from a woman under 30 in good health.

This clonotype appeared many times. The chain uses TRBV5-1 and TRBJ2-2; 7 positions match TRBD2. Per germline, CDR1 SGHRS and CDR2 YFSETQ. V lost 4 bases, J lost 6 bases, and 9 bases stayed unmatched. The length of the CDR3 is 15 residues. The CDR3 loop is CASSKWTSDSGELFF. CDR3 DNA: TGCGCCAGCAGCAAGTGGACTAGTGACTCCGGGGAGCTGTTTTTT.

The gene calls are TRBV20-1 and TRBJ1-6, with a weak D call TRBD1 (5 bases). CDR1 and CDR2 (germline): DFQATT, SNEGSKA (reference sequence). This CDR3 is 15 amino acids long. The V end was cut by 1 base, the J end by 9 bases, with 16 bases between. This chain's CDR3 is CSARAGPPGSSPLHF. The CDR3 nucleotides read TGCAGTGCTAGAGCGGGGCCCCCGGGGTCTTCACCCCTCCACTTT.

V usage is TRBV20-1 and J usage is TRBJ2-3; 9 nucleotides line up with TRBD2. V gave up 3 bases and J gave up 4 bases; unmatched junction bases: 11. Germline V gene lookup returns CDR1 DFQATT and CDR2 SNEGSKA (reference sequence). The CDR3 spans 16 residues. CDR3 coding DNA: TGCAGTGCTAGGGAGGTGCGGGGGGGCATTGCAGATACGCAGTATTTT. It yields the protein CSAREVRGGIADTQYF.

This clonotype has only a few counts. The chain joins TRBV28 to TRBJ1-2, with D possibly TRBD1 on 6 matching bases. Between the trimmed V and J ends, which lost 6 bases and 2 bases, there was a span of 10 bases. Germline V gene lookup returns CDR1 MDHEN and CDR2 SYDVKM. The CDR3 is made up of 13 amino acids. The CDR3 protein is CASRQGGNYGYTF. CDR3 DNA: TGTGCCAGCAGACAGGGAGGGAACTATGGCTACACCTTC.

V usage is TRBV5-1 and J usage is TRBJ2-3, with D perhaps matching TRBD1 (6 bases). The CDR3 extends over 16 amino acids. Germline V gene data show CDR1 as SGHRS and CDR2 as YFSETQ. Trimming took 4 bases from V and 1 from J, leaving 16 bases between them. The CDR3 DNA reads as TGCGCCAGCAGCACGATCGTGGCAGGGGGCACAGATACGCAGTATTTT. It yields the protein CASSTIVAGGTDTQYF.

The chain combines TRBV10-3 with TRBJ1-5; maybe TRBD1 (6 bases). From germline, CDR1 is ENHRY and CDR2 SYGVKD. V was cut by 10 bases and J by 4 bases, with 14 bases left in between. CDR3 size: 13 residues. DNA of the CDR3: TGTGCCACGACGGACAGATCTAATCAGCCCCAGCATTTT. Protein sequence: CATTDRSNQPQHF.

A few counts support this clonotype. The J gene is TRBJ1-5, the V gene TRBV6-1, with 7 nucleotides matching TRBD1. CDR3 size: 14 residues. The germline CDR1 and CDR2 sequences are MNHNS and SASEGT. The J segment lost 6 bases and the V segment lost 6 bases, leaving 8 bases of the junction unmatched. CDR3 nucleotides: TGTGCCAGCAGCGCGACAGGGAATGGTCAGCCCCAGCATTTT. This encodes CASSATGNGQPQHF.

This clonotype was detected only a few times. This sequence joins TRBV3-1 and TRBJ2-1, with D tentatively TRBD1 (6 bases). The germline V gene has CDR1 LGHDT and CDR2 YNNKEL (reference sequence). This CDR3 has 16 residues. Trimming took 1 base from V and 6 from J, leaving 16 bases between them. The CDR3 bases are TGTGCCAGCAGCCAAGTCTTCCGGGACAACCCCAATGAGCAGTTCTTC. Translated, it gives CASSQVFRDNPNEQFF.

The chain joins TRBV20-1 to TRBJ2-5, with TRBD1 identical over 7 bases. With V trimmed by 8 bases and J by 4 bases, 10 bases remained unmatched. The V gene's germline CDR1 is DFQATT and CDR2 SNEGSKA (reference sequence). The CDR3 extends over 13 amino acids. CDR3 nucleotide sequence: TGCAGTAAACTTAGGGGGCCCCGAGAGACCCAGTACTTC. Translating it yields CSKLRGPRETQYF.

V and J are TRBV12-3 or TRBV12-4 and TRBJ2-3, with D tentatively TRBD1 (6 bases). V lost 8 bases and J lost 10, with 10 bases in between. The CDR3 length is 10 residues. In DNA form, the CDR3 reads TGTGCCAGCCAGGGGAAGGCGCAGTATTTT. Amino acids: CASQGKAQYF.

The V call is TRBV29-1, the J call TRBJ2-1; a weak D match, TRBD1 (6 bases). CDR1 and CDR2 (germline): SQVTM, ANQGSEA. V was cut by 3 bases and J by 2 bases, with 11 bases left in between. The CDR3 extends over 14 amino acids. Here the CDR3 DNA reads TGCAGCGTTGACACAGGGCATACCTACAATGAGCAGTTCTTC. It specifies CSVDTGHTYNEQFF.

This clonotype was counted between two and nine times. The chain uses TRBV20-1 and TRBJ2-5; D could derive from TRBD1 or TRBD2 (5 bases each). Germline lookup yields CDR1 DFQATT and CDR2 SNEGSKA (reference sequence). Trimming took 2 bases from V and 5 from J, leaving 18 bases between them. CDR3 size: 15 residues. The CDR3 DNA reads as TGCAGTGCTAGAAAGGGGTCCGGGGTTAGGGAGACCCAGTACTTC. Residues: CSARKGSGVRETQYF.

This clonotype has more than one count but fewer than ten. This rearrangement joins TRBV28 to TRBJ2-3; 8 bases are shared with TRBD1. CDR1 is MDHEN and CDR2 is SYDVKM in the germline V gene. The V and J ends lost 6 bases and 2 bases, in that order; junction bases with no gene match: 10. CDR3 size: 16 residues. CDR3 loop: CASRPPTGAFTDTQYF. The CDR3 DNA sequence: TGTGCCAGCAGACCCCCGACAGGGGCCTTCACAGATACGCAGTATTTT.

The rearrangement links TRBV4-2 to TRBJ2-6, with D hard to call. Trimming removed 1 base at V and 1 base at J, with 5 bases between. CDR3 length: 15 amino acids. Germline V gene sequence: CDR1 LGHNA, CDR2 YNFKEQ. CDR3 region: CASSQVESGANVLTF. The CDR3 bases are TGTGCCAGCAGCCAAGTTGAGTCTGGGGCCAACGTCCTGACTTTC.

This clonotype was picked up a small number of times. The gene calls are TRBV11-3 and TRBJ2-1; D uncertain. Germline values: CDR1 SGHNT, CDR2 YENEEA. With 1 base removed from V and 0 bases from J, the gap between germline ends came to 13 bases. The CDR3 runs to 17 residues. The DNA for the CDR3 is TGTGCCAGCAGCTTAGTTTCGGTTCAGAGCTCCTACAATGAGCAGTTCTTC. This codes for CASSLVSVQSSYNEQFF.

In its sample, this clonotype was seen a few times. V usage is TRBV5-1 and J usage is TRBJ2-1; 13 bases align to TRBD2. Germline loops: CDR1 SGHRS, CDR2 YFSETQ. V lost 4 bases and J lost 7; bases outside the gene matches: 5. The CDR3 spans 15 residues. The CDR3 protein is CASSVLAGGENEQFF. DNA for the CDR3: TGCGCCAGCAGCGTACTAGCGGGAGGGGAAAATGAGCAGTTCTTC. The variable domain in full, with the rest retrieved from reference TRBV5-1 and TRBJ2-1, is KAGVTQTPRYLIKTRGQQVTLSCSPISGHRSVSWYQQTPGQGLQFLFEYFSETQRNKGNFPGRFSGRQFSNSRSEMNVSTLELGDSALYLCASSVLAGGENEQFFGPGTRLTVL.

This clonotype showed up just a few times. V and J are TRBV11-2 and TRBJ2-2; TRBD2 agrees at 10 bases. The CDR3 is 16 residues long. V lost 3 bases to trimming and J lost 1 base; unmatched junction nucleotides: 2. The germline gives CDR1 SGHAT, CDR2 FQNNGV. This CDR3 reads CASSFLAGENTGELFF. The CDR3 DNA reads TGTGCCAGCAGCTTCCTAGCGGGGGAGAACACCGGGGAGCTGTTTTTT.

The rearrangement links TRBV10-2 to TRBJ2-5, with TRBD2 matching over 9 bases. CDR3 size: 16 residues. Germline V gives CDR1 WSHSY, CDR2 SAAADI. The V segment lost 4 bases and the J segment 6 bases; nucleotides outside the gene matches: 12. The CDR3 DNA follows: TGCGCCAGCAGTGGCGATAGCGGGAGCCTGACCAAGACCCAGTACTTC. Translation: CASSGDSGSLTKTQYF.

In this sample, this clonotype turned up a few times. CDR3 sequence (DNA): TGTGCCAGTAGGCTAGCGGGAGCCCAAGAGCAGTTCTTC. Translated: CASRLAGAQEQFF. The chain joins TRBV19 to TRBJ2-1, with 10 bases aligning to TRBD2. CDR3 length: 13 amino acids. Trimming cost V 6 bases and J 10 bases; bases outside gene matches: 6. The germline gives CDR1 LNHDA, CDR2 SQIVND (reference sequence).

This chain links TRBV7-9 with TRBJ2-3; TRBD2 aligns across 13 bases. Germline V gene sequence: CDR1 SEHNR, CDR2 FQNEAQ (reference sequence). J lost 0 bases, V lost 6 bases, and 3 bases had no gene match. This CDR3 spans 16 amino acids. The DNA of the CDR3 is TGTGCCAGCAGGTTACTAGCGGGAGGGAGCACAGATACGCAGTATTTT. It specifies CASRLLAGGSTDTQYF.